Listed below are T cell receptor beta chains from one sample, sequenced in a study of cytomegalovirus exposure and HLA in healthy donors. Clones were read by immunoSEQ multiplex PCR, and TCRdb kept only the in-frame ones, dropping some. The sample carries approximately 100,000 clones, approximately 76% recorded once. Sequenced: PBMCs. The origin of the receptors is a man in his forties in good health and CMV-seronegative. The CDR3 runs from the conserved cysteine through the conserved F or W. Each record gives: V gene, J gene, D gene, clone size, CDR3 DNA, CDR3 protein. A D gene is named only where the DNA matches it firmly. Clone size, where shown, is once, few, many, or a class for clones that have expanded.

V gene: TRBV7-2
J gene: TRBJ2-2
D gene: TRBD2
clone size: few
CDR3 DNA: TGTGCCAGCAGGGCTATAATAGCGGGGGACACCGGGGAGCTGTTTTTT
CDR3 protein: CASRAIIAGDTGELFF

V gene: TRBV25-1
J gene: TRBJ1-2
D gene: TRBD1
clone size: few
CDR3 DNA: TGTGCCAGCAGTGCGAGACAGGGTAACTATGGCTACACCTTC
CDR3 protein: CASSARQGNYGYTF

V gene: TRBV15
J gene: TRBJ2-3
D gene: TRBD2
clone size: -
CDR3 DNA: TGTGCCACCAGCAGAGGACTAGCGGGGACCTCTAGCACAGATACGCAGTATTTT
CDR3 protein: CATSRGLAGTSSTDTQYF

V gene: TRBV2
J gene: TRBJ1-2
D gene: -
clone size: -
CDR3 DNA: TGTGCCAGCAGTTCGTTCAGTTCCACCAACTATGGCTACACCTTC
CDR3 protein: CASSSFSSTNYGYTF

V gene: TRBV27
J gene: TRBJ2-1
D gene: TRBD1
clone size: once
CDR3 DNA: TGTGCCAGCAGTTCCCCCGGGACAGGGTTGGAGGTGCAGTTCTTC
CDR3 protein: CASSSPGTGLEVQFF

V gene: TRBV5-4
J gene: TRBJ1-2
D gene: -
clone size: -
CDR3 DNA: TGTGCCAGCGGGCTGGGAGTTTACAACTATGGCTACACCTTC
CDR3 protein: CASGLGVYNYGYTF

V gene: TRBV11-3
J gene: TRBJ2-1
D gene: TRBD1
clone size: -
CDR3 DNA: TGTGCCAGCAGCTTAGGTACAGGGGCGGAACCCTACAATGAGCAGTTCTTC
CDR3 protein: CASSLGTGAEPYNEQFF

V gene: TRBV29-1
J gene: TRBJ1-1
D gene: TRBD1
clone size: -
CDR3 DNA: TGCAGCGTTGAAGTAGAACAGGGGGCTTTCTTT
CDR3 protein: CSVEVEQGAFF

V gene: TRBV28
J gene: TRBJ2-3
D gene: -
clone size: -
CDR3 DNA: TGTGCCAGCAGACAGGTGACAGATACGCAGTATTTT
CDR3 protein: CASRQVTDTQYF

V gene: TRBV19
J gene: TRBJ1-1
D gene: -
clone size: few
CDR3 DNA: TGTGCCAGTAGTATATCAGAGAACACTGAAGCTTTCTTT
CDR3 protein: CASSISENTEAFF

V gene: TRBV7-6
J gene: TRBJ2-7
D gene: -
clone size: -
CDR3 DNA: TGTGCCAGCAGCTTAGCCGGGCAGGGCCAAGCCCACGAGCAGTACTTC
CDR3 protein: CASSLAGQGQAHEQYF

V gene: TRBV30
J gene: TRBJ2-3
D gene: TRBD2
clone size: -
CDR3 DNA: TGTGCTTATGCCGGGGGGGGGACAGATACGCAGTATTTT
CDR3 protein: CAYAGGGTDTQYF

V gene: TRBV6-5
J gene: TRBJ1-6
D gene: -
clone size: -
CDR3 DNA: TGTGCCAGCAGTTACTCTCCGACAGCCAATAATTCACCCCTCCACTTT
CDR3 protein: CASSYSPTANNSPLHF

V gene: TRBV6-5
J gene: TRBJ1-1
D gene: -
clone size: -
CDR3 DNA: TGTGCCAGCAGTGCAGGGGAGGGCACTGAAGCTTTCTTT
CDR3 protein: CASSAGEGTEAFF

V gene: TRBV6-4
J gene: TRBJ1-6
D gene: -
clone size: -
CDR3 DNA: TGTGCCAGCAGTGACCACGGACAGATCTTACACTTT
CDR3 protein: CASSDHGQILHF

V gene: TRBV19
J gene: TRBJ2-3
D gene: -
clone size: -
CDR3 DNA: TGTGCCAGTAGTATGGTCGGAGATACGCAGTATTTT
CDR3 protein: CASSMVGDTQYF

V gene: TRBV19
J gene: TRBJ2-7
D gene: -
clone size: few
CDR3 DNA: TGTGCCAGTACCAGGACAGCCTCCTACGAGCAGTACTTC
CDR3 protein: CASTRTASYEQYF

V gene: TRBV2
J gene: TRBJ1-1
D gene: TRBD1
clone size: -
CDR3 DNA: TGTGCCAGCAGTGGAAGGACAGGGGTTGGCACTGAAGCTTTCTTT
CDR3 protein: CASSGRTGVGTEAFF

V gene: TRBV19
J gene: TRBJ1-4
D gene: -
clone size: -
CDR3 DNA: TGTGCCAGTAGTATAGCTTCAGGGGAAAAACTGTTTTTT
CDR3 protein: CASSIASGEKLFF

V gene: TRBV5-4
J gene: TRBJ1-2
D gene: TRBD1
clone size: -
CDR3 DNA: TGTGCCAGCAGCACACAGGGGGCGTTTGGCTACACCTTC
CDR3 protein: CASSTQGAFGYTF

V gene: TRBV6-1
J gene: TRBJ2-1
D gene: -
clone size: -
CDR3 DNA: TGTGCCAGCAGTGAAGACCCCTTACACGGGGAGCAGTTCTTC
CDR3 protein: CASSEDPLHGEQFF

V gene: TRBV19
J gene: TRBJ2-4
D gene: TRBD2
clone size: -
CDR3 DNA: TGTGCCAGTAGTATCGAAGGCGGGGGACTAGCCAAAAACATTCAGTACTTC
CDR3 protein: CASSIEGGGLAKNIQYF

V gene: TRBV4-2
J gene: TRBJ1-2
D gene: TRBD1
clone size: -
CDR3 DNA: TGTGCCAGCAGCCAAGATTCGGGACAGGGACCTTATAACTATGGCTACACCTTC
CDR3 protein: CASSQDSGQGPYNYGYTF

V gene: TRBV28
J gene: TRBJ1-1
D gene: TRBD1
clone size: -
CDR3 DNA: TGTGCCAGCAGTTCTGGGACAGGGGGGAACACTGAAGCTTTCTTT
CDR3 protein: CASSSGTGGNTEAFF

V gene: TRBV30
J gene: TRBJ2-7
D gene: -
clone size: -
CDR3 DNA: TGTGCCTTTTCACTCGGCTACGAGCAGTACTTC
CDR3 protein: CAFSLGYEQYF

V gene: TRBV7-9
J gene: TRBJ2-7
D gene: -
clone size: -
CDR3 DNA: TGTGCCAGCAGCTTAAGAGGGTCCCACGAGCAGTACTTC
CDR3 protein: CASSLRGSHEQYF

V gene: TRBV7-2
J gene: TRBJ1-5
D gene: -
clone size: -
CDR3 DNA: TGTGCCAGCAGCTTTGGATCCGGGGGTCAGCCCCAGCATTTT
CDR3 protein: CASSFGSGGQPQHF

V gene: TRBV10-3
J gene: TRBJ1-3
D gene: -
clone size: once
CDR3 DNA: TGTGCCACTGGAGGGACCGGGATCTCTGGAAACACCATATATTTT
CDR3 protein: CATGGTGISGNTIYF

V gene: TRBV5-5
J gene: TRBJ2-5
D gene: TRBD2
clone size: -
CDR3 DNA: TGTGCCAGCAGCTTGGCGCTAGCGGGGGGGCGAGAGACCCAGTACTTC
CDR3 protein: CASSLALAGGRETQYF

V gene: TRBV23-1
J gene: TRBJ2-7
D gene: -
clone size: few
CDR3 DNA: TGCGCCAGCAGACGGACTGAGCCCAAATCCGCTAGCTCCTACGAGCAGTACTTC
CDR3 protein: CASRRTEPKSASSYEQYF

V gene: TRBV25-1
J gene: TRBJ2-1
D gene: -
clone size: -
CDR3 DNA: TGTGCCAGCAGCGAGACAGGCGCTCGCTCCTACAATGAGCAGTTCTTC
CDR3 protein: CASSETGARSYNEQFF

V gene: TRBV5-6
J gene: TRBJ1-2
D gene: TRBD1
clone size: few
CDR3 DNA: TGTGCCAGCAGCTTGAATCCGGGGCCCAGGGGGTATGGCTACACCTTC
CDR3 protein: CASSLNPGPRGYGYTF

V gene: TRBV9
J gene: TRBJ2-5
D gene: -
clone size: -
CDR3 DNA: TGTGCCAGCAGTCGCGACGGGGGGCAGACCCAGTACTTC
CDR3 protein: CASSRDGGQTQYF

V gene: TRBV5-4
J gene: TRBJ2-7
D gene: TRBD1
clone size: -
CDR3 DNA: TGTGCCAGCAGCCGGGACAGGGGGAGTTACGAGCAGTACTTC
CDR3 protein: CASSRDRGSYEQYF

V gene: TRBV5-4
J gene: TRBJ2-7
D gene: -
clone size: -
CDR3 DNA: TGTGCCAGCAGCTTTAAGGGGGTCGGGTACGAGCAGTACTTC
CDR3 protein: CASSFKGVGYEQYF

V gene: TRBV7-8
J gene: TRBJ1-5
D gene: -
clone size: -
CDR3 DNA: TGTGCCAGCAGCTTAGGAGAATATAGCAATCAGCCCCAGCATTTT
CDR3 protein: CASSLGEYSNQPQHF

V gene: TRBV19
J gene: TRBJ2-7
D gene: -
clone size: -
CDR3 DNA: TGTGCCAGCAGAGCCCGAGACAGGCCCTTTTGGGAGCAGTACTTC
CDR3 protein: CASRARDRPFWEQYF

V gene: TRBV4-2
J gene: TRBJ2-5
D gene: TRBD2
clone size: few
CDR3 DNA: TGTGCCAGCAGCCAAGAAGAAGGGCTAGCGGGGGGGCCTCTAAAGACCCAGTACTTC
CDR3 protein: CASSQEEGLAGGPLKTQYF

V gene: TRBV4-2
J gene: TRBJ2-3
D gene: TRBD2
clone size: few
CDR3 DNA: TGTGCCAGCAGCCTTGTTCTAGCGGGTACTGATACGCAGTATTTT
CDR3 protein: CASSLVLAGTDTQYF

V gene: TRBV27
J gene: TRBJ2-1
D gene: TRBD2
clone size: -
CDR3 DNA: TGTGCCAGCAGTTTAATCTTAGCGGGGGGGACCTACAATGAGCAGTTCTTC
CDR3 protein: CASSLILAGGTYNEQFF

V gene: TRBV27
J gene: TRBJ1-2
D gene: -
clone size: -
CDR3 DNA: TGTGCCAGCAGCTTAGGAGGGCCGGGCCGGCTTGGCTATGGCTACACCTTC
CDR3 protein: CASSLGGPGRLGYGYTF

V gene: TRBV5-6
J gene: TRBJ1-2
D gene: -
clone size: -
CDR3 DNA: TGTGCCAGCAGCTTGGTCGGAGCTTACGACTATGGCTACACCTTC
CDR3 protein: CASSLVGAYDYGYTF

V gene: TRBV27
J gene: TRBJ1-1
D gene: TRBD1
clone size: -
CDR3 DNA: TGTGCCAGCAGTGAAAAGGGACAGGGTGTTGGCACTGAAGCTTTCTTT
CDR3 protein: CASSEKGQGVGTEAFF

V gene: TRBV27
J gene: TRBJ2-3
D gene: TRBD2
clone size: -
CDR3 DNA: TGTGCCAGCGGTAGACTAGCGGGGTCGGATACGCAGTATTTT
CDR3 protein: CASGRLAGSDTQYF

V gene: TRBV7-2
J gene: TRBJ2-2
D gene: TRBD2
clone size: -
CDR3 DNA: TGTGCCAGCAGCCCCTCTCGACTAGCGGGGGGCGGGGAGCTGTTTTTT
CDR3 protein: CASSPSRLAGGGELFF

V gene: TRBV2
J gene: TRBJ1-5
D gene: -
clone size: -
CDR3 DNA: TGTGCCAGCAGTGTGTCCGAGAATCAGCCCCAGCATTTT
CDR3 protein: CASSVSENQPQHF

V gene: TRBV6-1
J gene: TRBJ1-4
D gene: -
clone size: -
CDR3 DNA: TGTGCCAGCAGCGTGACAGCAACTAATGAAAAACTGTTTTTT
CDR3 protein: CASSVTATNEKLFF

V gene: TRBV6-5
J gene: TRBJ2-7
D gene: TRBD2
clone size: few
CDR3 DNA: TGTGCCAGCAACCCGGGACTAGCGGGGAACGAGCAGTACTTC
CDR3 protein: CASNPGLAGNEQYF

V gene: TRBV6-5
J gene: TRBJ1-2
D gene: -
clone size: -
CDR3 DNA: TGTGCCAGCAGTTACTCGGGGGGTCAAAGCTATGGCTACACCTTC
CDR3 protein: CASSYSGGQSYGYTF

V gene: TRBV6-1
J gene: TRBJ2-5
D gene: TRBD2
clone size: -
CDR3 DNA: TGTGCCAGCAGTGAAGCATTAAGGCGGGGGGCCCAAGAGACCCAGTACTTC
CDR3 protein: CASSEALRRGAQETQYF

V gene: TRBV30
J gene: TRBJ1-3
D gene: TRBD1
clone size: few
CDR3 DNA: TGTGCCTGGATGTGGACAGGGTCGGGAAACACCATATATTTT
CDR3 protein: CAWMWTGSGNTIYF

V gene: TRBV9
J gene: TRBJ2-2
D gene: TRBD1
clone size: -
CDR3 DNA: TGTGCCAGCAGCGTAGATCAGGGGGCTGCCGGGGAGCTGTTTTTT
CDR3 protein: CASSVDQGAAGELFF

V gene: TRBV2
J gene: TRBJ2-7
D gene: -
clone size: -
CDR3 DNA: TGTGCCAGCGGCCGGGGGGCCTCCTACGAGCAGTACTTC
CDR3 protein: CASGRGASYEQYF

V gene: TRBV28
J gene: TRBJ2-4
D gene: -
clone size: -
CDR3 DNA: TGTGCCATCGGTCCGGGGTCTAACCTAGCCAAAAACATTCAGTACTTC
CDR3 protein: CAIGPGSNLAKNIQYF

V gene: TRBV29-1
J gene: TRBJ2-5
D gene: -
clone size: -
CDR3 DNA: TGCAGCGTTGAGTTAGCGACCCAGTACTTC
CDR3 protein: CSVELATQYF